This TCR beta chain appears in the sequencing data of a study of T cell responses to AZD1222 COVID-19 vaccine. Background on the study: Whether given at about 4 or about 12 weeks, second doses were pooled. Points from the study as a whole: Possibly, clonal diversity was underestimated; donors were largely white British and included more females.

Points on this clone: What it recognizes is unknown.

Germline lookup yields CDR1 SGHVS and CDR2 FNYEAQ. V dropped 4 bases and J dropped 3; count of bases not matched to a gene: 3. CDR3 length: 13 amino acids. TCRdb's table, derived via immunoSEQ multiplex PCR, lists solely in-frame clones and lacks some. Of 130,000 or so clones in the sample, 89% were seen once. This specimen was peripheral blood, taken on day 0 of AZD1222 vaccination. This sequence joins TRBV7-6 and TRBJ2-7; 7 positions match TRBD1. The receptor comes from an adult in good health. As DNA, the CDR3 is TGTGCCAGCAGCTCAGGACAGGTCTACGAGCAGTACTTC. This codes for CASSSGQVYEQYF.